The 25 T cell receptor beta chains in this list originate from one sample, sequenced in a study of control samples from healthy donors and cancer patients. The method was immunoSEQ multiplex PCR; TCRdb's version includes in-frame clones alone and lacks a portion of them. Among approximately 110,000 clones listed, over 75% were seen once. The sequenced sample consisted of blood. The receptors were gathered from a human donor in good health. The donor label of this sample is uncertain.

This clone appeared once. The CDR3 is CASSLGVTEAFF. CDR3 DNA sequence: TGTGCCAGCAGTTTAGGGGTTACCGAAGCTTTCTTT. This chain connects TRBV12-3 or TRBV12-4 to TRBJ1-1; no firm D call. Trimming took 1 base from V and 8 from J, leaving 8 bases between them. This CDR3 spans 12 amino acids.

The chain carries TRBV6-1 and TRBJ2-5; TRBD2 aligns across 13 bases. Germline CDR1 reads MNHNS; CDR2 reads SASEGT. V gave up 2 bases and J gave up 5 bases; unmatched junction bases: 2. The length of the CDR3 is 15 residues. In DNA, the CDR3 is TGTGCCAGCAGTGAAACTAGCGGGGGGGCCGAGACCCAGTACTTC. Residues: CASSETSGGAETQYF.

The V and J genes are TRBV11-3 and TRBJ2-1; D is perhaps TRBD2 (6 bases). This CDR3 is built from 16 residues. V lost 4 bases to trimming and J lost 5 bases, with 18 bases between them. From germline, CDR1 is SGHNT and CDR2 YENEEA. The CDR3 nucleotides read TGTGCCAGCAGCTCACATAGCGGCAACCCGGACAATGAGCAGTTCTTC. Translated, it gives CASSSHSGNPDNEQFF.

CDR3 residues: CASSFIGPRQGVVNTEAFF. In DNA form, the CDR3 reads TGTGCCAGCAGCTTCATCGGCCCACGGCAGGGGGTGGTGAACACTGAAGCTTTCTTT. The genes are TRBV7-9 and TRBJ1-1; 7 bases are shared with TRBD1. From germline, CDR1 is SEHNR and CDR2 FQNEAQ (reference sequence). The V and J ends lost 3 bases and 0 bases, in that order; junction bases with no gene match: 16. The CDR3 runs to 19 residues.

J is TRBJ1-2 and V is TRBV10-3, with no clear D. CDR3 length equals 13 residues. V was shortened by 0 bases and J by 6 bases, with 8 bases between the two germline ends. CDR1 is ENHRY and CDR2 is SYGVKD in the germline V gene. As DNA, the CDR3 is TGTGCCATCAGTGAGTCTGGGGTCCATGGCTACACCTTC. Translation: CAISESGVHGYTF.

The rearrangement uses TRBV30 and TRBJ1-4; D gene ambiguous. Trimming cost V 7 bases and J 8 bases, with 14 bases left between them. Germline CDR1 reads GTSNPN; CDR2 reads SVGIG (reference sequence). The CDR3 length is 12 residues. The CDR3 protein is CASGQEQEKLFF. In DNA, the CDR3 is TGTGCCTCGGGTCAAGAGCAAGAAAAACTGTTTTTT.

This sequence joins TRBV4-1 and TRBJ2-1; 9 bases line up with TRBD2. The CDR3 has 16 amino acids. CDR1 and CDR2 from the germline V gene are MGHRA and YSYEKL. V dropped 3 bases and J dropped 5; count of bases not matched to a gene: 8. For the CDR3, the DNA is TGCGCCAGCAGCCAGATGGGTCTAGCGGGGAACAATGAGCAGTTCTTC. This gives the protein CASSQMGLAGNNEQFF.

The chain recombines TRBV28 with TRBJ2-3; no reliable D call. V was clipped by 5 bases and J by 0 bases, with 9 bases between them. CDR1 and CDR2 from the germline V gene are MDHEN and SYDVKM. The CDR3 is made up of 14 amino acids. CDR3 protein: CASSDIYSTDTQYF. For the CDR3, the DNA is TGTGCCAGCAGTGACATATACAGCACAGATACGCAGTATTTT.

The chain joins TRBV6-1 to TRBJ2-7; perhaps TRBD2 as D (6 bases). This CDR3 spans 17 amino acids. V was cut by 4 bases and J by 3 bases, with 22 bases left in between. CDR1 and CDR2 from the germline V gene are MNHNS and SASEGT. CDR3 DNA sequence: TGTGCCAGCAGTGGCCGACTTGAGCGGGCCTCGAGCTACGAGCAGTACTTC. Its translation is CASSGRLERASSYEQYF.

This chain uses TRBV7-9 with TRBJ1-6, with D unresolved. V was clipped by 3 bases and J by 7 bases, with 7 bases between them. This CDR3 comprises 13 residues. Germline-derived CDR1 and CDR2 are SEHNR and FQNEAQ (reference sequence). The CDR3 sequence: CASSLDLNSPLHF. The CDR3 DNA is TGTGCCAGCAGCTTGGACCTAAATTCACCCCTCCACTTT.

This clone was detected once. The chain carries TRBV20-1 and TRBJ2-1, with TRBD2 matching over 7 bases. From germline, CDR1 is DFQATT and CDR2 SNEGSKA (reference sequence). CDR3 length equals 15 residues. The trim removed 3 bases at V and 14 bases at J, leaving 19 bases unmatched. CDR3 coding DNA: TGCAGTGCTAGTAGTGCACTAGCGAGTAGTAGTGGGGAGTTCTTC. It is translated as CSASSALASSSGEFF.

As concerns this clone: Other DNA variants within this sample encode the same CDR3. This sequence joins TRBV7-9 and TRBJ2-7; 7 nucleotides match TRBD1. Germline V gene sequence: CDR1 SEHNR, CDR2 FQNEAQ (reference sequence). V shed 4 bases, J shed 0 bases, and the junction held 6 bases outside the gene matches. The CDR3 length is 15 residues. CDR3 in amino acids: CASSWQGQSSYEQYF. The CDR3 DNA is TGTGCCAGCAGCTGGCAGGGACAGAGCTCCTACGAGCAGTACTTC.

The chain combines TRBV21-1 with TRBJ2-1. TRBV21-1 is flagged as a pseudogene. This CDR3 comprises 12 residues. The CDR3 protein is CASSRRRDEQFF. Here the CDR3 DNA reads TGTGCCAGCAGCAGAAGAAGGGATGAGCAGTTCTTC.

The chain couples TRBV13 to TRBJ2-2; tentatively, D is TRBD2 (6 bases). This CDR3 region has 14 residues. V was pared by 5 bases and J by 4 bases, with 11 bases between. Germline V gene lookup returns CDR1 PRHDT and CDR2 FYEKMQ (reference sequence). CDR3 sequence reads: CASSAGTSTGELFF. The CDR3, as DNA: TGTGCCAGCAGCGCCGGGACTTCCACCGGGGAGCTGTTTTTT. Full variable domain (missing parts from reference TRBV13 and TRBJ2-2): AAGVIQSPRHLIKEKRETATLKCYPIPRHDTVYWYQQGPGQDPQFLISFYEKMQSDKGSIPDRFSAQQFSDYHSELNMSSLELGDSALYFCASSAGTSTGELFFGEGSRLTVL.

The chain uses TRBV4-3 and TRBJ1-5; no clear D gene. V shed 0 bases and J shed 0 bases, with 9 bases lying between them. Germline assignment: CDR1 LGHNA and CDR2 YSLEER. The CDR3 length is 16 residues. In DNA, the CDR3 is TGCGCCAGCAGCCAAGAATCAACAGTTAGCAATCAGCCCCAGCATTTT. Encoded protein: CASSQESTVSNQPQHF.

The V gene is TRBV2, the J gene TRBJ1-4; D ambiguous. Trimming stripped 5 bases from V and 7 bases from J, with 14 bases between. The germline V gene encodes CDR1 SNHLY and CDR2 FYNNEI. The CDR3 totals 14 residues. CDR3 nucleotides: TGTGCCAGCAGTAACAGCGGACGAGGTGAAAAACTGTTTTTT. Amino acids: CASSNSGRGEKLFF.

The chain uses TRBV4-1 and TRBJ2-7; possible D gene TRBD1, 6 bases. The V gene's germline CDR1 is MGHRA and CDR2 YSYEKL. The CDR3 consists of 17 residues. V dropped 0 bases and J dropped 0 bases, with 15 bases sitting between them. CDR3 residues: CASSQEFFTGSSYEQYF. For the CDR3, the DNA is TGCGCCAGCAGCCAAGAATTTTTTACAGGGAGCTCCTACGAGCAGTACTTC.

The gene calls are TRBV12-5 and TRBJ2-2, with 8 bases lining up with TRBD1. Trimming took 8 bases from V and 4 from J; bases not matched to a gene: 6. The CDR3 sequence is 14 residues long. CDR1 LGHNT and CDR2 FRNRAP come from the germline V gene. In nucleotides, the CDR3 is TGTGCTAGTTCCAGGGGGCAGGGCACCGGGGAGCTGTTTTTT. As protein: CASSRGQGTGELFF.

The rearrangement joins TRBV3-1 (or the pseudogene TRBV3-2) to TRBJ2-1; either TRBD1 or TRBD2 may fit D (5 bases each). Trimming took off 0 bases at V and 1 base at J, with 7 bases between the two ends. Germline V gene lookup returns CDR1 LGHDT and CDR2 YNNKEL (reference sequence). This CDR3 is 15 amino acids long. The CDR3 DNA follows: TGTGCCAGCAGCCAAGAGTGGGGGTCCTACAATGAGCAGTTCTTC. Translated, it gives CASSQEWGSYNEQFF.

The chain recombines TRBV29-1 with TRBJ2-7, with 8 bases fitting TRBD1. Per germline, CDR1 SQVTM and CDR2 ANQGSEA. With V trimmed by 6 bases and J by 1 base, 8 bases remained unmatched. The CDR3 is 14 amino acids. CDR3: CSVTGTGPSYEQYF. The CDR3 region has the DNA TGCAGCGTGACCGGGACAGGACCTTCCTACGAGCAGTACTTC.

The rearrangement joins TRBV19 to TRBJ1-2, with 7 bases aligning to TRBD1. CDR3 length: 15 amino acids. In germline, CDR1 is LNHDA, CDR2 SQIVND (reference sequence). V lost 6 bases and J lost 4; bases outside the gene matches: 11. CDR3 sequence reads: CASRTDRVPGYGYTF. In nucleotides, the CDR3 is TGTGCCAGTAGAACCGACAGGGTCCCCGGCTATGGCTACACCTTC.

In its sample, this clone was seen once. The V call is TRBV30, the J call TRBJ1-3; no reliable D call. Trimming removed 3 bases at V and 6 bases at J, with 12 bases between. This CDR3 is built from 13 residues. Germline values: CDR1 GTSNPN, CDR2 SVGIG (reference sequence). The DNA for the CDR3 is TGTGCCTGGAGCCCGGGCCTGGAAAACACCATATATTTT. Protein sequence: CAWSPGLENTIYF. Supplemented by reference TRBV30 and TRBJ1-3, the full variable domain reads SQTIHQWPATLVQPVGSPLSLECTVEGTSNPNLYWYRQAAGRGLQLLFYSVGIGQISSEVPQNLSASRPQDRQFILSSKKLLLSDSGFYLCAWSPGLENTIYFGEGSWLTVV.

The chain carries TRBV9 and TRBJ2-2; 11 bases are shared with TRBD1. V shed 3 bases and J 4 bases; nucleotides not matched to a gene: 8. The CDR3 totals 17 residues. Germline V CDR1 and CDR2: SGDLS, YYNGEE. CDR3 amino acids: CASSGQTGTGGTGELFF. The CDR3 nucleotides are TGTGCCAGCAGCGGGCAAACCGGGACAGGGGGCACCGGGGAGCTGTTTTTT.

The rearrangement uses TRBV11-1 and TRBJ1-2, with 8 bases lining up with TRBD1. Trimming at V came to 5 bases and at J to 2 bases, leaving 4 bases not matched to a gene. Germline V CDR1 and CDR2: SGHAT, FQDESV (reference sequence). CDR3 size: 14 residues. The CDR3, as DNA: TGTGCCAGCAGCCCGGGACAGGTGAACTATGGCTACACCTTC. Encoded protein: CASSPGQVNYGYTF. Full variable domain (rest looked up from reference TRBV11-1 and TRBJ1-2): EAEVAQSPRYKITEKSQAVAFWCDPISGHATLYWYRQILGQGPELLVQFQDESVVDDSQLPKDRFSAERLKGVDSTLKIQPAELGDSAMYLCASSPGQVNYGYTFGSGTRLTVV.

The V call is TRBV6-6, the J call TRBJ2-2, with 7 bases fitting TRBD1. The CDR3 is made up of 12 amino acids. Germline CDR1 reads MNHNY; CDR2 reads SVGAGI (reference sequence). The junction had 5 bases not matched to a gene; V was cut back by 1 base and J by 15 bases. The DNA of the CDR3 is TGTGCCAGCAGTTACTTTAGGCAGGGGGTGTTTTTT. Protein sequence: CASSYFRQGVFF.